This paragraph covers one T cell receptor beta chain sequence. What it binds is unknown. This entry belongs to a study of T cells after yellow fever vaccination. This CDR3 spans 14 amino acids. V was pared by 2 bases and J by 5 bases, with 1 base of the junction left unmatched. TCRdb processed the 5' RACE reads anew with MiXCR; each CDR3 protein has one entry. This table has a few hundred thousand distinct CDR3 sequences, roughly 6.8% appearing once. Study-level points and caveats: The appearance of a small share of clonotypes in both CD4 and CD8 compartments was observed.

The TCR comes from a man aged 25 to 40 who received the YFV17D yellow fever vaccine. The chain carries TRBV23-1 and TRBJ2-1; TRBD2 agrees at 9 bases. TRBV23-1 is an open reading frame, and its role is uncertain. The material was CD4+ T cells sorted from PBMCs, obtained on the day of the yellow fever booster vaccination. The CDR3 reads CASSQGTSNNEQFF. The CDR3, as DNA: TGCGCCAGCAGTCAAGGGACTAGCAACAATGAGCAGTTCTTC.